The T cell receptor beta chain under discussion was sequenced for a study of blood T cell repertoires in COVID-19. Study-level information: Material from acute and convalescent COVID-19 was sourced from the United States, Italy and Spain. In each case, the material was cDNA or gDNA derived from T cells, B-cell-depleted T cells, or PBMCs.

Authors' data handling: By means of reference gene primer amplification, nucleated cell counts were estimated. Data came from immunoSEQ multiplex PCR; TCRdb stores just in-frame clones and leaves some out. V and J calls and clone size are those listed in that table; D and trimming were worked out from the DNA. Of about 200,000 clones in the sample, 65% to 85% were seen once. The CDR3 runs 15 residues. In germline, CDR1 is SGHTA, CDR2 FQGNSA. Trimming shortened V by 5 bases and J by 4 bases, and 15 bases separated the two germline ends. Input material: peripheral blood. This TCR was sampled from a man aged 40-49 years with acute or convalescent COVID-19. The chain has TRBV7-2 and TRBJ2-1; D is perhaps TRBD2 (6 bases). The CDR3 region has the DNA TGTGCCAGCAGCCCTGACCTGGGACTTTACAATGAGCAGTTCTTC. It codes for CASSPDLGLYNEQFF.